Listed here are 2 T cell receptor beta chains from one sample, sequenced in a study of cytomegalovirus exposure and HLA in healthy donors. Both 60 Vbeta primers and 13 Jbeta primers went into the PCR. Using immunoSEQ multiplex PCR, the repertoire was profiled, and TCRdb retains in-frame clones only, with some absent. The sample has fewer than 200,000 clones, almost 85% seen once. The specimen was PBMCs. All receptors come from a man under 40 in good health and CMV-seronegative.

The chain uses TRBV29-1 and TRBJ1-3; TRBD1 aligns across 9 bases. Germline lookup yields CDR1 SQVTM and CDR2 ANQGSEA. Germline trimming cut 4 bases from V and 4 bases from J; bases unmatched to any gene: 8. This CDR3 is built from 15 residues. CDR3 loop: CSVAGTGFGGNTIYF. Here the CDR3 DNA reads TGCAGCGTTGCCGGGACAGGGTTCGGGGGAAACACCATATATTTT.

The rearrangement joins TRBV4-1 to TRBJ2-2; 7 nucleotides agree with TRBD2. Trimming took 1 base from V and 5 from J; bases not matched to a gene: 10. Germline values: CDR1 MGHRA, CDR2 YSYEKL. The CDR3 covers 17 residues. The CDR3 loop is CASSQAGGGGKTGELFF. In DNA, the CDR3 is TGCGCCAGCAGCCAAGCAGGCGGGGGAGGGAAAACCGGGGAGCTGTTTTTT.